The sequence of this T cell receptor beta chain was determined in a study of T cells after posttransplantation cyclophosphamide. Study-wide results and limits: Blood and skin or GI T cell repertoires showed limited TRB overlap. Recipient CMV seropositivity and CMV reactivation strongly tracked TRB clonality. Later post-transplant blood repertoires were often dominated by donor CD8+ memory clones.

Assay used: immunoSEQ multiplex PCR; TCRdb lists only in-frame clones, some missing. The repertoire consists of about 39,000 clones, none detected only once. The V end was cut by 7 bases, the J end by 6 bases, with 13 bases between. The germline gives CDR1 SGHRS, CDR2 YFSETQ. The CDR3 sequence is 13 residues long. This clone appeared many times. Its antigen is unknown. The specimen was PBMCs. This sequence originates from a woman aged 50 to 60 in good health and a related stem cell transplant donor. This chain connects TRBV5-1 to TRBJ2-2; possible D gene TRBD1, 6 bases. The CDR3 region has the DNA TGCGCCAGCCAGGGGAGCGAGGCCGGGGAGCTGTTTTTT. This gives the protein CASQGSEAGELFF.